These 5 T cell receptor beta chains came from one sample sequenced in a study of shared clonotypes between healthy human individuals (TCRdb year 2020). To prepare the library, the immunoSEQ multiplex PCR assay was applied. TCRdb took over this immuneACCESS table, retaining in-frame rearrangements with V and J assigned. Such tables are incomplete; in checked studies, under half of the missing clones stem from an unresolved V gene, and the remainder is unexplained. For this sample the table gives over 2 million clones, of which just under 95% were detected only once. Approximately 0.39% of the sample comes from the top ten. Sequencing input: naive CD4+ T cells from PBMCs. In light of the paper, this sample's cell subset or site label describes: CD45RA+ positively selected. Source of these receptors: a man younger than 35 in good health. Some clones in this sample may be carry-over from other donors' samples.

V and J are TRBV19 and TRBJ2-2; 7 bases line up with TRBD2. The CDR3 length is 15 residues. Germline trimming cut 6 bases from V and 4 bases from J; bases unmatched to any gene: 8. CDR1 and CDR2 (germline): LNHDA, SQIVND (reference sequence). The CDR3 loop is CASRLASGVTGELFF. In nucleotides, the CDR3 is TGTGCCAGTAGATTAGCTAGCGGAGTCACCGGGGAGCTGTTTTTT.

This chain connects TRBV27 to TRBJ2-2; D unresolved. CDR1 and CDR2 from the germline V gene are MNHEY and SMNVEV (reference sequence). Trimming cost V 4 bases and J 2 bases, with 8 bases left between them. The CDR3 sequence is 14 residues long. CDR3 amino acids: CASSSGINTGELFF. The CDR3 DNA reads as TGTGCCAGCAGTTCAGGCATAAACACCGGGGAGCTGTTTTTT.

This clone has just one count. The V gene is TRBV11-2, the J gene TRBJ2-7, with 9 bases that match TRBD1. CDR1 and CDR2 from the germline V gene are SGHAT and FQNNGV. The ends lost 1 base at V and 5 bases at J; junction bases unmatched: 6. The CDR3 has 15 residues. This CDR3 reads CASSLGNRGLNEQYF. The CDR3 nucleotides read TGTGCCAGCAGCTTAGGTAACAGGGGGCTAAACGAGCAGTACTTC.

V is TRBV5-8 and J is TRBJ2-5, with TRBD2 identical over 14 bases. Germline-derived CDR1 and CDR2 are SGHTS and YDEGEE. The V gene end was trimmed by 0 bases and the J gene end by 4 bases; junction bases not matched to a gene: 8. This CDR3 is 18 amino acids long. This CDR3 is CASSLALTSGRGRETQYF. The DNA of the CDR3 is TGTGCCAGCAGCTTGGCCCTGACTAGCGGGAGGGGGCGAGAGACCCAGTACTTC. Drawing the rest from reference TRBV5-8 and TRBJ2-5, the complete variable domain is EAGVTQSPTHLIKTRGQQATLRCSPISGHTSVYWYQQALGLGLQFLLWYDEGEERNRGNFPPRFSGRQFPNYSSELNVNALELEDSALYLCASSLALTSGRGRETQYFGPGTRLLVL.

About this clone: Other nucleotide sequences from this sample produce the same CDR3. This rearrangement joins TRBV5-1 to TRBJ2-5; no clear D. CDR3 size: 12 residues. Trimming left V 4 bases short and J 2 bases short, with 6 bases between. The V gene's germline CDR1 is SGHRS and CDR2 YFSETQ. This CDR3 reads CASSPTQETQYF. In DNA form, the CDR3 reads TGCGCCAGCAGCCCCACTCAAGAGACCCAGTACTTC. Looking up the rest from reference TRBV5-1 and TRBJ2-5 gives the full variable domain: KAGVTQTPRYLIKTRGQQVTLSCSPISGHRSVSWYQQTPGQGLQFLFEYFSETQRNKGNFPGRFSGRQFSNSRSEMNVSTLELGDSALYLCASSPTQETQYFGPGTRLLVL.